Listed here is a single TCR beta chain. This sample was taken from a study of blood T cell repertoires in COVID-19. TCRdb's copy holds only in-frame clones and misses some; the assay was immunoSEQ multiplex PCR. The data show about 280,000 clones, 87% seen once. V lost 4 bases and J lost 0, with 10 bases in between. The CDR3 loop spans 16 amino acids. The germline gives CDR1 LNHNV, CDR2 YYDKDF (reference sequence). The receptor comes from a woman aged 40 to 50 who had recovered from COVID-19. The gene calls are TRBV15 and TRBJ2-6, with D hard to call. Sample: PBMCs or T cells enriched from blood (not recorded which). CDR3 loop: CATSNHGGSGANVLTF. The CDR3 DNA reads as TGTGCCACCAGCAATCATGGCGGCTCTGGGGCCAACGTCCTGACTTTC.